This entry lists 26 T cell receptor beta chains sequenced from one sample in a study of a mutant IDH1 vaccine in newly diagnosed glioma. Time point indicated: week 23, last vaccination. Every vaccine dose comprised 300 ug of mutant IDH1 20-mer peptide plus topical imiquimod. These receptors are not linked to any known antigen. The table came from immunoSEQ multiplex PCR; TCRdb's copy has only in-frame clones and leaves some out. The sample yields approximately 67,000 clones, around 82% seen once. The sequences come from PBMCs, collected from a glioma patient whose treatment included an IDH1 peptide vaccine. The receptors originated from a man in his late teens or twenties with glioma.

The V gene is TRBV11-2, the J gene TRBJ2-1; TRBD2 matches at 7 bases. V shed 5 bases, J shed 5 bases, and the junction held 6 bases outside the gene matches. Germline CDR1 SGHAT, CDR2 FQNNGV. The length of the CDR3 is 14 residues. CDR3 residues: CASSTRLADNEQFF. In DNA form, the CDR3 reads TGTGCCAGCAGCACCCGGCTAGCGGACAATGAGCAGTTCTTC.

The CDR3 DNA is TGTGCCAGCAGCTTAGCTGCGTCGAATGAAAAACTGTTTTTT. This codes for CASSLAASNEKLFF. The gene calls are TRBV13 and TRBJ1-4, with D unresolved. The length of the CDR3 is 14 residues. Germline V gene sequence: CDR1 PRHDT, CDR2 FYEKMQ (reference sequence). V was pared by 1 base and J by 5 bases, with 8 bases between.

The V gene is TRBV6-5, the J gene TRBJ1-6, with 9 bases matching TRBD1. The CDR3 covers 15 residues. Unmatched junction bases numbered 9, after V lost 6 bases and J lost 9 bases. Germline-derived CDR1 and CDR2 are MNHEY and SVGAGI. In DNA form, the CDR3 reads TGTGCCAGCAGACCCGGACAGGGGATTTTTTCACCCCTCCACTTT. It is translated as CASRPGQGIFSPLHF.

V gene TRBV10-3 combines with J gene TRBJ2-7; tentatively, D is TRBD1 (5 bases). The V gene's germline CDR1 is ENHRY and CDR2 SYGVKD. V was clipped by 8 bases and J by 2 bases, with 16 bases between them. The CDR3 length is 14 residues. CDR3 loop: CAIGAGDRAYEQYF. For the CDR3, the DNA is TGTGCCATCGGGGCAGGAGACCGGGCCTACGAGCAGTACTTC.

This chain joins TRBV4-3 and TRBJ1-2; D call uncertain. This CDR3 region has 12 residues. Trimming shortened V by 1 base and J by 5 bases, and 5 bases separated the two germline ends. Germline CDR1 and CDR2: LGHNA and YSLEER. In DNA, the CDR3 is TGCGCCAGCAGCCAAGGGACTTATGGCTACACCTTC. The encoded protein is CASSQGTYGYTF.

The J gene is TRBJ1-3, the V gene TRBV7-9; weak D call: TRBD1 (6 bases). Germline lookup yields CDR1 SEHNR and CDR2 FQNEAQ (reference sequence). The V end was cut by 5 bases, the J end by 4 bases, with 21 bases between. The CDR3 extends over 17 amino acids. The CDR3 nucleotides are TGTGCCAGCAGCGAGTACTCCCTTTGGACAGAAGGAAACACCATATATTTT. This encodes CASSEYSLWTEGNTIYF.

This clone appeared once. This rearrangement joins TRBV5-1 to TRBJ1-4; 7 nucleotides agree with TRBD1. Germline CDR1 is SGHRS and CDR2 is YFSETQ. The CDR3 loop spans 14 amino acids. The ends lost 0 bases at V and 5 bases at J; junction bases unmatched: 1. CDR3 region: CASSLDRGNEKLFF. The CDR3 DNA follows: TGCGCCAGCAGCTTGGACAGGGGAAATGAAAAACTGTTTTTT.

This clone has a handful of counts. The V and J genes are TRBV28 and TRBJ1-5; D not certain. The V and J ends lost 8 bases and 1 base respectively, with 12 bases between them. Germline loops: CDR1 MDHEN, CDR2 SYDVKM. The CDR3 consists of 14 residues. CDR3 protein: CASLAGPSNQPQHF. The CDR3 DNA is TGTGCCAGCCTCGCCGGTCCCAGCAATCAGCCCCAGCATTTT.

The chain joins TRBV2 to TRBJ2-1; 8 bases are a match to TRBD1. Germline CDR1 reads SNHLY; CDR2 reads FYNNEI. The CDR3 has 15 residues. The V segment lost 6 bases and the J segment 7 bases; nucleotides outside the gene matches: 11. The CDR3 DNA sequence: TGTGCCAGCAGCTCTGACAGGGGCATTAGGAATGAGCAGTTCTTC. As protein: CASSSDRGIRNEQFF.

This chain links TRBV6-1 with TRBJ1-2; TRBD1 matches 7 bases. Per germline, CDR1 MNHNS and CDR2 SASEGT. There are 14 residues in the CDR3. Germline trimming cut 4 bases from V and 4 bases from J; bases unmatched to any gene: 6. In nucleotides, the CDR3 is TGTGCCAGCAGTGTAGGGGGACAGTCCTATGGCTACACCTTC. Its protein is CASSVGGQSYGYTF.

V gene TRBV9 combines with J gene TRBJ1-2; unclear D gene. Germline lookup yields CDR1 SGDLS and CDR2 YYNGEE. The CDR3 covers 15 residues. Trimming left V 5 bases short and J 0 bases short, with 14 bases between. The CDR3 DNA follows: TGTGCCAGCAGAGCTTCAATACAAGCTAACTATGGCTACACCTTC. Its protein is CASRASIQANYGYTF. Drawing the rest from reference TRBV9 and TRBJ1-2, the complete variable domain is DSGVTQTPKHLITATGQRVTLRCSPRSGDLSVYWYQQSLDQGLQFLIQYYNGEERAKGNILERFSAQQFPDLHSELNLSSLELGDSALYFCASRASIQANYGYTFGSGTRLTVV.

This clone was seen only once. The CDR3 loop reads CASREDSTDTQYF. In nucleotides, the CDR3 is TGTGCCAGCAGAGAGGATAGCACAGATACGCAGTATTTT. J is TRBJ2-3 and V is TRBV2; D not certain. CDR1 SNHLY and CDR2 FYNNEI come from the germline V gene. This CDR3 contains 13 residues. Trimming left V 6 bases short and J 0 bases short, with 7 bases between.

The CDR3 DNA sequence: TGTGCCAGCAGCCTTGGGACAGGGATGAAGGAGCCCCAGCATTTT. Translating it yields CASSLGTGMKEPQHF. V is TRBV9 and J is TRBJ1-5, with 9 bases aligning to TRBD1. The length of the CDR3 is 15 residues. Trimming took 4 bases from V and 8 from J; bases not matched to a gene: 10. Germline V lookup: CDR1 SGDLS, CDR2 YYNGEE.

V gene TRBV27 combines with J gene TRBJ2-3; unclear D gene. Germline lookup yields CDR1 MNHEY and CDR2 SMNVEV (reference sequence). V was clipped by 2 bases and J by 6 bases, with 12 bases between them. The CDR3 consists of 14 residues. The CDR3 bases are TGTGCCAGCAGTTTAGACGCCATAAGGGATACGCAGTATTTT. It codes for CASSLDAIRDTQYF.

V and J are TRBV10-3 and TRBJ1-1; the D is unclear. Trimming removed 4 bases from V and 4 bases from J, with 4 bases in between. The germline V gene has CDR1 ENHRY and CDR2 SYGVKD. This CDR3 has 11 amino acids. As DNA, the CDR3 is TGTGCCATCAGTGGGGGCACTGAAGCTTTCTTT. Encoded protein: CAISGGTEAFF.

This CDR3 reads CASSSRGYGYTF. Here the CDR3 DNA reads TGTGCCAGCAGTAGCCGGGGCTATGGCTACACCTTC. The chain is built from TRBV28 and TRBJ1-2; D gene ambiguous. CDR1 and CDR2 from the germline V gene are MDHEN and SYDVKM. Between the trimmed V and J ends, which lost 5 bases and 4 bases, there was a span of 8 bases. The CDR3 consists of 12 residues.

V and J are TRBV6-5 and TRBJ2-2, with D tentatively TRBD2 (5 bases). The CDR3 runs 15 residues. V was shortened by 6 bases and J by 4 bases, with 15 bases between the two germline ends. In germline, CDR1 is MNHEY, CDR2 SVGAGI. The CDR3 loop reads CASRRASGSTGELFF. The CDR3 nucleotides read TGTGCCAGCAGGCGCGCGTCGGGGAGCACCGGGGAGCTGTTTTTT.

This chain uses TRBV6-1 with TRBJ1-1, with D maybe TRBD1 (6 bases). Looked up from germline, CDR1 is MNHNS and CDR2 is SASEGT. There are 17 residues in the CDR3. Trimming took 6 bases from V and 4 from J, leaving 24 bases between them. The DNA of the CDR3 is TGTGCCAGCAGAGAACGGCTGCCGACAGGCTTTCGCACTGAAGCTTTCTTT. Its translation is CASRERLPTGFRTEAFF.

The V gene is TRBV11-1, the J gene TRBJ2-3; tentative D call: TRBD1 (6 bases). Trimming took 2 bases from V and 2 from J, leaving 14 bases between them. This CDR3 has 16 residues. Germline V gene data show CDR1 as SGHAT and CDR2 as FQDESV (reference sequence). CDR3: CASSLIFQGHTDTQYF. In DNA, the CDR3 is TGTGCCAGCAGCTTAATCTTCCAGGGACACACAGATACGCAGTATTTT.

The rearrangement links TRBV4-3 to TRBJ1-2; D is undetermined. Trimming took off 4 bases at V and 2 bases at J, with 17 bases between the two ends. The CDR3 runs to 16 residues. The germline CDR1 and CDR2 sequences are LGHNA and YSLEER. Here the CDR3 reads CASSPAGGRLNYGYTF. The CDR3 coding sequence is TGCGCCAGCAGCCCAGCGGGCGGGAGGTTGAACTATGGCTACACCTTC.

J is TRBJ2-1 and V is TRBV7-2; D is unclear. The CDR3 is 13 amino acids. V shed 1 base and J shed 16 bases, with 17 bases lying between them. Germline V gene lookup returns CDR1 SGHTA and CDR2 FQGNSA. CDR3 sequence reads: CASSLESWTETFF. The CDR3 DNA reads TGTGCCAGCAGCTTAGAATCTTGGACGGAGACCTTCTTC.

In this sample, this clone turned up a few times. The chain has TRBV4-1 and TRBJ1-2, with D possibly matching TRBD1 (6 bases). Germline CDR1 and CDR2: MGHRA and YSYEKL. This CDR3 is built from 14 residues. V lost 3 bases to trimming and J lost 8 bases, with 16 bases between them. CDR3 nucleotides: TGCGCCAGCAGCCATGATACAGGGTTTCGGGGCTACACCTTC. This encodes CASSHDTGFRGYTF.

CDR3 DNA: TGCGCCAGCAGCCAAGATATTAACGGACGCTCTGGAAACACCATATATTTT. This sequence encodes CASSQDINGRSGNTIYF. The chain is built from TRBV4-3 and TRBJ1-3; D ambiguous. Germline-derived CDR1 and CDR2 are LGHNA and YSLEER. V was shortened by 0 bases and J by 0 bases, with 12 bases between the two germline ends. The CDR3 runs 17 residues.

The chain carries TRBV4-2 and TRBJ1-6; D may be TRBD1 (6 bases). The CDR3 length is 17 residues. Germline loops: CDR1 LGHNA, CDR2 YNFKEQ. The ends were cut back, 4 bases at V and 5 bases at J, with 18 bases in the middle. The CDR3 DNA sequence: TGTGCCAGCAGCCGTAAACACCGGGACACCAATAATTCACCCCTCCACTTT. This codes for CASSRKHRDTNNSPLHF.

CDR3: CASSPARDYGYTF. CDR3 coding DNA: TGTGCCAGCTCACCAGCCAGGGACTATGGCTACACCTTC. The chain uses TRBV18 and TRBJ1-2; D is possibly TRBD1 (5 bases). CDR3 length: 13 residues. The germline V gene encodes CDR1 KGHSH and CDR2 LQKENI. V lost 2 bases to trimming and J lost 3 bases, with 7 bases between them.

The V and J genes are TRBV6-1 and TRBJ1-1; tentatively, D is TRBD1 (5 bases). Between the trimmed V and J ends, which lost 8 bases and 0 bases, there was a span of 16 bases. Germline V gene data show CDR1 as MNHNS and CDR2 as SASEGT. The CDR3 sequence is 15 residues long. Written as DNA, the CDR3 is TGTGCCAGCTCAATCTGGGGGGGAATGAACACTGAAGCTTTCTTT. It yields the protein CASSIWGGMNTEAFF.